The following is a T cell receptor (beta chain) sequence with its context. The sample originates from a study of OX40 agonist ivuxolimab in advanced cancers. Turning to the study itself: Intravenous ivuxolimab at 0.01 to 10 mg/kg was given to patients every 2 weeks.

The V gene end was trimmed by 3 bases and the J gene end by 2 bases; junction bases not matched to a gene: 2. The germline gives CDR1 ENHRY, CDR2 SYGVKD. The CDR3 has 16 amino acids. Sequenced by immunoSEQ multiplex PCR; TCRdb stores in-frame clones only, minus some. Of 30,000 to 40,000 clones listed, about three quarters were seen once; the top ten hold around 13%. The sequences come from CD4+ or CD8+ T cells sorted from blood, collected in a trial of the OX40 agonist ivuxolimab. The clonotype was recovered from an adult with an advanced solid tumor such as melanoma, head and neck, liver or kidney cancer. This chain links TRBV10-3 with TRBJ2-3; 13 positions match TRBD2. CDR3 DNA: TGTGCCATCAGTGAAGGACTAGCGGGAGCCACAGATACGCAGTATTTT. It codes for CAISEGLAGATDTQYF.